These 11 T cell receptor beta chains were sequenced from one sample in a study of T cells of healthy individuals. Via MiXCR, TCRdb re-called the 5' RACE reads, giving one row per CDR3 protein. The data show 75,000 to 95,000 distinct CDR3 sequences, about 5% seen once. These receptors all come from a female donor in good health.

Remarks on this clonotype: A much larger clone is a single base away; this may be a read error. This chain uses TRBV28 with TRBJ1-1; TRBD1 is a possible D gene (6 bases). CDR1 and CDR2 (germline): MDHEN, SYDVKM. This CDR3 is built from 18 residues. V was cut by 3 bases and J by 1 base, with 21 bases left in between. The CDR3 loop reads CASSFTLPGTRRNTEAFF. Here the CDR3 DNA reads TGTGCCAGCAGTTTCACCCTCCCAGGGACACGGAGGAACACTGAAGCTTTCTTT.

This clonotype was seen a few times. This chain connects TRBV7-9 to TRBJ1-2; 7 bases are a match to TRBD1. The CDR3 covers 14 residues. J gave up 4 bases and V 2 bases, and 4 bases lay outside the gene matches. From germline, CDR1 is SEHNR and CDR2 FQNEAQ (reference sequence). CDR3 DNA sequence: TGTGCCAGCAGCTTACTCGCAGGGGGCTATGGCTACACCTTC. It codes for CASSLLAGGYGYTF.

The chain recombines TRBV4-1 with TRBJ2-5; D is unclear. The CDR3 spans 17 residues. Germline lookup yields CDR1 MGHRA and CDR2 YSYEKL. V was cut by 4 bases and J by 6 bases, with 24 bases left in between. The CDR3 nucleotides are TGCGCCAGCAGCCCTACCTCGGTCGCTAGGCCAGATAAGACCCAGTACTTC. It is translated as CASSPTSVARPDKTQYF.

This clonotype has a count of ten or more. The chain combines TRBV5-4 with TRBJ1-4; D is undetermined. The CDR3 has 14 amino acids. From germline, CDR1 is SGHNT and CDR2 YYREEE (reference sequence). V lost 0 bases and J 8 bases, leaving 11 bases between the germline ends. The CDR3 spells CASSLDLTEEKLFF. The CDR3 DNA reads as TGTGCCAGCAGCTTGGACCTGACGGAAGAAAAACTGTTTTTT.

The chain has TRBV12-3 or TRBV12-4 and TRBJ2-1; 10 bases agree with TRBD2. This CDR3 has 19 amino acids. With V trimmed by 6 bases and J by 2 bases, 16 bases remained unmatched. The CDR3 sequence: CASRTGTSVQARPYNEQFF. The CDR3 DNA reads as TGTGCCAGCAGGACCGGGACTAGCGTACAAGCCCGCCCCTACAATGAGCAGTTCTTC.

In this sample, this clonotype turned up many times. This rearrangement joins TRBV20-1 to TRBJ2-7; D may be TRBD1 (6 bases). Germline V gene lookup returns CDR1 DFQATT and CDR2 SNEGSKA (reference sequence). V was trimmed by 6 bases and J by 3 bases, leaving 12 bases between them. The length of the CDR3 is 12 residues. The CDR3 sequence is CSARGTDYEQYF. In nucleotides, the CDR3 is TGCAGTGCCAGGGGTACAGACTACGAGCAGTACTTC.

There are many counts of this clonotype. This chain connects TRBV5-1 to TRBJ2-1; weak D call: TRBD1 (6 bases). Trimming took off 0 bases at V and 12 bases at J, with 13 bases between the two ends. This CDR3 has 13 residues. Looked up from germline, CDR1 is SGHRS and CDR2 is YFSETQ. In nucleotides, the CDR3 is TGCGCCAGCAGCTTGGAAACAGGGTCTGGGCAGTTCTTC. It specifies CASSLETGSGQFF.

The rearrangement links TRBV20-1 to TRBJ2-5; no clear D. The V and J ends lost 5 bases and 2 bases respectively, with 18 bases between them. CDR3 length equals 15 residues. CDR1 and CDR2 from the germline V gene are DFQATT and SNEGSKA (reference sequence). DNA for the CDR3: TGCAGTGCTCGCCCGGTGACGGTTCGGCAAGAGACCCAGTACTTC. It encodes CSARPVTVRQETQYF.

The table lists this clonotype with many counts. The rearrangement links TRBV7-2 to TRBJ2-5; 15 bases line up with TRBD2. Germline assignment: CDR1 SGHTA and CDR2 FQGNSA. The CDR3 is made up of 20 amino acids. V shed 4 bases and J 3 bases; nucleotides not matched to a gene: 15. Written as DNA, the CDR3 is TGTGCCAGCAGCTCGCGGCTGGGGACTAGCGGGAGGAGGAGCGAAGAGACCCAGTACTTC. It codes for CASSSRLGTSGRRSEETQYF.

V usage is TRBV10-3 and J usage is TRBJ2-3; 10 bases are shared with TRBD1. The CDR3 covers 16 residues. Germline CDR1 reads ENHRY; CDR2 reads SYGVKD. The trim removed 4 bases at V and 1 base at J, leaving 5 bases unmatched. This CDR3 reads CAISGRDRGGTDTQYF. DNA for the CDR3: TGTGCCATCAGTGGCAGGGACAGGGGAGGCACAGATACGCAGTATTTT.

This clonotype was picked up one time. The chain combines TRBV5-4 with TRBJ1-1; TRBD1 matches at 7 bases. The J segment lost 8 bases and the V segment lost 4 bases, leaving 8 bases of the junction unmatched. In germline, CDR1 is SGHNT, CDR2 YYREEE (reference sequence). This CDR3 has 13 residues. In DNA, the CDR3 is TGTGCCAGCAGCGCAGGGGGTGGAGTCGAAGCTTTCTTT. As protein: CASSAGGGVEAFF.